The rows below give T cell receptor beta chains drawn from one sample of a study of cytomegalovirus exposure and HLA in healthy donors. Clones were sequenced by immunoSEQ multiplex PCR, and TCRdb holds only the in-frame ones, with some missing. The top ten hold under 15% of the sample, which has about 140,000 clones, roughly 73% seen once. Sequencing input: PBMCs. The source of these receptors is a human donor in good health. Each CDR3 is given with its conserved first and last residue. The D gene is left open where the match is weak. A clone size is listed for some rows: how often the clone was seen (once, few, many), or a class if it is expanded.

.	TRBV25-1	15	few	TRBJ2-1	TGTGCCAGCAGTGAAGCATTGGGGCACCACAATGAGCAGTTCTTC	CASSEALGHHNEQFF
.	TRBV27	11	.	TRBJ2-3	TGTGCCAGCATTGGAGGTGATACGCAGTATTTT	CASIGGDTQYF
.	TRBV6-1	15	.	TRBJ1-2	TGTGCCAGCCTGGACCCCGGAGGGGCTAACTATGGCTACACCTTC	CASLDPGGANYGYTF
.	TRBV7-9	16	.	TRBJ2-3	TGTGCCAGCAGCTCCCTGGCGGGAAGGGCGTCAGATACGCAGTATTTT	CASSSLAGRASDTQYF
.	TRBV5-8	13	.	TRBJ2-5	TGTGCCAGCAGCTTTGGGAGATGGGAGACCCAGTACTTC	CASSFGRWETQYF
TRBD1	TRBV11-3	13	few	TRBJ1-1	TGTGCCAGCAGCCTTGGACAGGAGGGGGGAGCTTTCTTT	CASSLGQEGGAFF
TRBD1	TRBV6-5	14	.	TRBJ1-1	TGTGCCAGCACCCATAACAGGGGAAACACTGAAGCTTTCTTT	CASTHNRGNTEAFF
.	TRBV5-1	15	few	TRBJ2-7	TGCGCCAGCAGCTTGCGCCAGGGGAGTTTACACGAGCAGTACTTC	CASSLRQGSLHEQYF
.	TRBV5-1	15	.	TRBJ2-1	TGCGCCAGCAGCTTGGACCGGGGCTCCTACAATGAGCAGTTCTTC	CASSLDRGSYNEQFF
TRBD1	TRBV18	17	.	TRBJ2-1	TGTGCCAGCTCACCGGACAGGGTTACAATGAAGTACAATGAGCAGTTCTTC	CASSPDRVTMKYNEQFF
TRBD2	TRBV10-1	15	.	TRBJ2-1	TGCGCCAGCAGTGATGTAGCGGGGGCATACAATGAGCAGTTCTTC	CASSDVAGAYNEQFF
TRBD1	TRBV28	16	.	TRBJ1-4	TGTGCCAGCAGCGACCCTTCCGGGACAGACAATGAAAAACTGTTTTTT	CASSDPSGTDNEKLFF
.	TRBV10-1	13	.	TRBJ1-1	TGCGCCAGCATGAGAGGATTGAACACTGAAGCTTTCTTT	CASMRGLNTEAFF
.	TRBV11-3	14	.	TRBJ2-7	TGTGCCAGCAGCACCCCCAGGGGTCGGGACGAGCAGTACTTC	CASSTPRGRDEQYF
.	TRBV30	13	.	TRBJ2-2	TGTGCCTGGAGTAAAACTCCCTCCGGGGAGCTGTTTTTT	CAWSKTPSGELFF
TRBD1	TRBV6-1	16	once	TRBJ2-5	TGTGCCAGCAGCGAAGGGGCCGGACAGGGGATAGGGACCCAGTACTTC	CASSEGAGQGIGTQYF
TRBD2	TRBV29-1	15	.	TRBJ2-1	TGCAGCTGTTCGACGTTAGCGGGGGGTCGCAATGAGCAGTTCTTC	CSCSTLAGGRNEQFF
.	TRBV10-3	12	.	TRBJ1-5	TGTGCCATCAGTGAGAGAGCTCAGCCCCAGCATTTT	CAISERAQPQHF
TRBD2	TRBV4-2	13	.	TRBJ2-1	TGTGCCAGCAGCCAAGATAGCGGGAATTGGCAGTTCTTC	CASSQDSGNWQFF
TRBD2	TRBV4-2	17	.	TRBJ2-1	TGTGCCAGCAGCGAAAATTGGCGGGAGATTTTATACAATGAGCAGTTCTTC	CASSENWREILYNEQFF
TRBD1	TRBV19	13	.	TRBJ2-1	TGTGCCAGTAGTCTCTCACAGGGGATTGAGCAGTTCTTC	CASSLSQGIEQFF
TRBD2	TRBV5-4	15	.	TRBJ2-7	TGTGCCAGCAGCTTGGGAACTAGCGGGGTGAACGAGCAGTACTTC	CASSLGTSGVNEQYF
TRBD1	TRBV7-9	17	.	TRBJ1-1	TGTGCCAGCAGCTCCGCCCCAGGACAGGGTGGGAGCACTGAAGCTTTCTTT	CASSSAPGQGGSTEAFF
TRBD1	TRBV6-5	14	.	TRBJ2-7	TGTGCCAGCAGCTGGGACAGGCTCTCCTACGAGCAGTACTTC	CASSWDRLSYEQYF
TRBD1	TRBV4-1	15	.	TRBJ2-7	TGCGCCAGCAGCCCCAGGGGACAGGGGACCTACGAGCAGTACTTC	CASSPRGQGTYEQYF
.	TRBV28	12	few	TRBJ1-2	TGTGCCAGCAGTTTATCAGGCTATGGCTACACCTTC	CASSLSGYGYTF
.	TRBV7-3	18	.	TRBJ2-7	TGTGCCAGCAGCCCGCTAGAAGGGGCAGTACCTTCATCCTACGAGCAGTACTTC	CASSPLEGAVPSSYEQYF
.	TRBV18	15	.	TRBJ2-3	TGTGCCAGCTCACTCGTCGGGGAGGATATAGATACGCAGTATTTT	CASSLVGEDIDTQYF
.	TRBV7-9	14	few	TRBJ1-1	TGTGCCAGCAGCTTAAGAGGCCAGAACACTGAAGCTTTCTTT	CASSLRGQNTEAFF
TRBD1	TRBV7-6	15	.	TRBJ2-3	TGTGCCAGCAGCGAGGGACAGACCCGCACAGATACGCAGTATTTT	CASSEGQTRTDTQYF
TRBD2	TRBV30	14	few	TRBJ2-1	TGTGCCTGGAGTGGCCTAGCGGGGCACAATGAGCAGTTCTTC	CAWSGLAGHNEQFF
TRBD1	TRBV11-3	15	.	TRBJ1-1	TGTGCCAGCAGCTTTTTTGGGCAGGGGGTATCTGAAGCTTTCTTT	CASSFFGQGVSEAFF
.	TRBV5-6	11	.	TRBJ2-1	TGTGCCAGCAGCGTCGGGGGTGAGCAGTTCTTC	CASSVGGEQFF
.	TRBV7-8	16	.	TRBJ2-6	TGTGCCAGCAGCTCCTCACCGGGCTCTGGGGCCAACGTCCTGACTTTC	CASSSSPGSGANVLTF
.	TRBV19	13	.	TRBJ1-2	TGTGCCAGTAGTTCCGGGAGTCCCTATGGCTACACCTTC	CASSSGSPYGYTF
TRBD2	TRBV4-2	17	.	TRBJ2-1	TGTGCCAGCAGCCAAGATTCGGCTAGCGGGGGGTTAGATGAGCAGTTCTTC	CASSQDSASGGLDEQFF
TRBD1	TRBV5-8	15	.	TRBJ1-5	TGTGCCAGCAGCTTGAGACAGGGCCCAGGCCAGCCCCAGCATTTT	CASSLRQGPGQPQHF
TRBD2	TRBV19	15	.	TRBJ2-1	TGTGCCAGTAGACCTGGGACTAGCGGGGCCCGGGAGCAGTTCTTC	CASRPGTSGAREQFF
TRBD1	TRBV6-5	15	once	TRBJ2-5	TGTGCCAGCAGTTACGGGACAGGGCGGTTGGAGACCCAGTACTTC	CASSYGTGRLETQYF
TRBD1	TRBV25-1	15	.	TRBJ2-7	TGTGCCAGCAGCCGGGACAGGGGCCGCTCCTACGAGCAGTACTTC	CASSRDRGRSYEQYF
.	TRBV5-1	13	once	TRBJ2-2	TGCGCCAGCAGCTCAGGAAACACCGGGGAGCTGTTTTTT	CASSSGNTGELFF
.	TRBV13	16	.	TRBJ1-1	TGTGCCAGCAGCGCATCCACGGACAGCGTCCAGGGAGGGGCTTTCTTT	CASSASTDSVQGGAFF
.	TRBV15	16	.	TRBJ1-1	TGTGCCACCAGCAGAGATCGATGGGGAGAGAACACTGAAGCTTTCTTT	CATSRDRWGENTEAFF
.	TRBV7-6	12	.	TRBJ2-5	TGTGCCAGCAGCTTAGGGCGGGAGACCCAGTACTTC	CASSLGRETQYF
TRBD1	TRBV15	17	.	TRBJ1-5	TGTGCCACCAGCAGACTTCCGAGGACAGGGAGGCATCAGCCCCAGCATTTT	CATSRLPRTGRHQPQHF
.	TRBV7-2	15	.	TRBJ1-2	TGTGCCAGCAGCTTAGGGGTTACGGGGTACTATGGCTACACCTTC	CASSLGVTGYYGYTF
TRBD1	TRBV7-9	15	.	TRBJ2-7	TGTGCCAGCAGCGAGCACACTGGACAGGGCTACGAGCAGTACTTC	CASSEHTGQGYEQYF
TRBD1	TRBV5-1	14	few	TRBJ2-3	TGCGCCAGCAGCTTGGGACAGGGCTCAGGGAGGCAGTATTTT	CASSLGQGSGRQYF
TRBD2	TRBV9	15	once	TRBJ2-1	TGTGCCAGCAGCGTAGGGGAGGGCTCCTACAATGAGCAGTTCTTC	CASSVGEGSYNEQFF
.	TRBV7-9	16	.	TRBJ1-1	TGTGCCAGCAGCCCAGGGTGGACAGACGTGAACACTGAAGCTTTCTTT	CASSPGWTDVNTEAFF
.	TRBV18	12	.	TRBJ2-1	TGTGCCAGCTCATCTTCGAGCAATGAGCAGTTCTTC	CASSSSSNEQFF
.	TRBV19	13	few	TRBJ1-5	TGTGCCAGTAGTACCCAGGTCAATCAGCCCCAGCATTTT	CASSTQVNQPQHF
TRBD2	TRBV7-9	15	.	TRBJ2-7	TGTGCCAGCAGCTCGACTAGCGGAAACTCCTACGAGCAGTACTTC	CASSSTSGNSYEQYF
.	TRBV30	14	.	TRBJ2-1	TGTGCCTGGAGTGGCCTAGCAGCCATGCATGAGCAGTTCTTC	CAWSGLAAMHEQFF
.	TRBV19	15	.	TRBJ1-5	TGTGCCAGCGGCTTGGGGCGACAACTCAATCAGCCCCAGCATTTT	CASGLGRQLNQPQHF
.	TRBV6-5	14	.	TRBJ2-2	TGTGCCAGCAGTTACAGGGGTTTGAACGGGGAGCTGTTTTTT	CASSYRGLNGELFF
.	TRBV5-1	17	.	TRBJ2-3	TGCGCCAGCAGTCCACCCTACTCAGGGGGGTTCACAGATACGCAGTATTTT	CASSPPYSGGFTDTQYF
.	TRBV6-1	14	.	TRBJ2-1	TGTGCCAGCAGTGGACTCAGAGCGGGCAATGAGCAGTTCTTC	CASSGLRAGNEQFF
.	TRBV19	14	.	TRBJ1-1	TGTGCCAGTACCCAGACAGGAGTGAACACTGAAGCTTTCTTT	CASTQTGVNTEAFF